These T cell receptor beta chains were read from a single sample in a study of T cell changes during pregnancy in multiple sclerosis. Using immunoSEQ multiplex PCR, the repertoire was profiled, and TCRdb retains in-frame clones only, with some absent. The sample carries about 29,000 clones, 75% to 95% recorded once. Sequencing used CD8+ T cells from peripheral blood mononuclear cells, obtained before pregnancy. Source of these receptors: a female donor with multiple sclerosis, enrolled in a pregnancy study. CDR3s include the opening cysteine and the closing phenylalanine or tryptophan. D genes are given only for firm matches. A row's size may be missing; if present it is once, few, many or a size class.

clone size	V gene	J gene	D gene	CDR3 protein	CDR3 DNA
once	TRBV4-1	TRBJ2-1	TRBD2	CASSRPAGGPSEQFF	TGCGCCAGCAGTCGGCCAGCGGGAGGCCCCAGTGAGCAGTTCTTC
-	TRBV2	TRBJ2-4	TRBD2	CASSEGGGQENIQYF	TGTGCCAGCAGTGAAGGGGGAGGGCAAGAAAACATTCAGTACTTC
-	TRBV5-1	TRBJ1-4	TRBD1	CASSSSATGVNEKLFF	TGCGCCAGCAGCTCGTCGGCAACAGGGGTAAATGAAAAACTGTTTTTT
once	TRBV7-9	TRBJ2-2	TRBD1	CASTEQGAGDTGELFF	TGTGCCAGCACAGAACAGGGGGCTGGTGACACCGGGGAGCTGTTTTTT
-	TRBV19	TRBJ2-3	TRBD1	CASSISLLTGPPSTQYF	TGTGCCAGTAGTATATCCCTCCTGACAGGGCCCCCCAGTACGCAGTATTTT
-	TRBV6-5	TRBJ2-1	TRBD2	CASRETSGRRNEQFF	TGTGCCAGCAGAGAAACTAGCGGGAGGAGGAATGAGCAGTTCTTC
-	TRBV10-3	TRBJ2-7	-	CAISVERINSLYEQYF	TGTGCCATCAGTGTAGAGAGGATCAATTCCCTCTACGAGCAGTACTTC
-	TRBV6-5	TRBJ1-1	-	CAVIGMNTEAFF	TGTGCGGTTATCGGGATGAACACTGAAGCTTTCTTT
once	TRBV27	TRBJ1-1	-	CASSLSAGLNTEAFF	TGTGCCAGCAGTTTATCAGCAGGGCTGAACACTGAAGCTTTCTTT
-	TRBV19	TRBJ1-2	TRBD1	CASSSLTGFYGYTF	TGTGCCAGTAGTTCTCTGACAGGGTTCTATGGCTACACCTTC
-	TRBV6-1	TRBJ2-3	-	CASSETGTDTQYF	TGTGCCAGCAGTGAGACAGGCACAGATACGCAGTATTTT
-	TRBV6-5	TRBJ1-2	-	CASSPDTTNYGYTF	TGTGCCAGCAGCCCGGACACCACTAACTATGGCTACACCTTC
-	TRBV28	TRBJ2-7	TRBD1	CASRTGGETYEQYF	TGTGCCAGCAGGACAGGGGGCGAAACCTACGAGCAGTACTTC
-	TRBV5-4	TRBJ1-4	TRBD1	CASSLSGQGNEKLFF	TGTGCCAGCAGCTTGTCTGGACAGGGGAATGAAAAACTGTTTTTT
-	TRBV5-6	TRBJ2-1	-	CASKGLDNEQFF	TGTGCCAGCAAGGGGCTTGACAATGAGCAGTTCTTC
-	TRBV7-3	TRBJ2-3	-	CASSLAGKVADTQYF	TGTGCCAGCAGCTTAGCGGGAAAGGTTGCAGATACGCAGTATTTT
-	TRBV19	TRBJ1-1	-	CASSIDQGFTEAFF	TGTGCCAGTAGTATAGATCAGGGGTTCACTGAAGCTTTCTTT
-	TRBV7-9	TRBJ2-5	-	CASSYWPRSGGQETQYF	TGTGCCAGCAGCTATTGGCCAAGGTCCGGAGGACAAGAGACCCAGTACTTC
-	TRBV11-2	TRBJ2-1	TRBD2	CASSLLGGLGANEQFF	TGTGCCAGCAGCTTATTGGGGGGACTAGGGGCCAATGAGCAGTTCTTC
-	TRBV21-1	TRBJ2-7	-	CASSTPLGDHEQYF	TGTGCCAGCAGCACACCCCTTGGAGATCACGAGCAGTACTTC
-	TRBV5-6	TRBJ2-1	TRBD2	CASSLLAGGNHEQFF	TGTGCCAGCAGCTTACTAGCGGGAGGGAACCATGAGCAGTTCTTC
once	TRBV27	TRBJ2-1	-	CASSFSGNEQFF	TGTGCCAGCAGTTTTTCGGGCAATGAGCAGTTCTTC
-	TRBV4-3	TRBJ2-1	-	CASGESYNEQFF	TGCGCCAGTGGGGAGTCGTACAATGAGCAGTTCTTC
-	TRBV13	TRBJ2-1	TRBD2	CASSLGGGGLYNEQFF	TGTGCCAGCAGCTTAGGTGGGGGGGGACTTTACAATGAGCAGTTCTTC
-	TRBV27	TRBJ2-7	-	CASSASTGSLNYEQYF	TGTGCCAGCAGTGCTTCCACAGGTTCGCTTAACTACGAGCAGTACTTC
once	TRBV5-1	TRBJ2-7	TRBD1	CASKFRQGTYEQYF	TGCGCCAGCAAATTCAGACAGGGTACCTACGAGCAGTACTTC
few	TRBV5-1	TRBJ2-1	-	CASSWGSGDFSYNEQFF	TGCGCCAGCAGCTGGGGGTCAGGGGATTTCTCCTACAATGAGCAGTTCTTC
-	TRBV25-1	TRBJ2-5	-	CASSGAGSQETQYF	TGTGCCAGCAGTGGCGCCGGGAGCCAAGAGACCCAGTACTTC
-	TRBV7-9	TRBJ1-2	-	CASSLGLGYGYTF	TGTGCCAGCAGCTTAGGTCTCGGCTATGGCTACACCTTC
-	TRBV5-1	TRBJ2-5	TRBD1	CASSPGQGVALETQYF	TGCGCCAGCAGCCCGGGACAGGGGGTAGCATTAGAGACCCAGTACTTC
-	TRBV5-1	TRBJ1-1	-	CASSPGGYTEAFF	TGCGCCAGCAGCCCCGGGGGGTACACTGAAGCTTTCTTT
-	TRBV7-2	TRBJ2-7	TRBD2	CASSLYGTSGRWTYEQYF	TGTGCCAGCAGCTTATATGGGACTAGCGGGAGGTGGACCTACGAGCAGTACTTC
once	TRBV11-2	TRBJ2-1	TRBD2	CASSGGLAGEVGEQFF	TGTGCCAGCAGCGGGGGACTAGCGGGAGAGGTAGGTGAGCAGTTCTTC
-	TRBV4-3	TRBJ2-7	-	CASSQGSGTYEQYF	TGCGCCAGCAGCCAAGGGTCAGGGACCTACGAGCAGTACTTC
-	TRBV28	TRBJ2-7	TRBD1	CASRNRGPPYEQYF	TGTGCCAGCAGGAACAGGGGACCCCCCTACGAGCAGTACTTC
-	TRBV14	TRBJ2-4	-	CASSQDSSKNIQYF	TGTGCCAGCAGCCAAGACTCGTCCAAAAACATTCAGTACTTC
-	TRBV5-6	TRBJ2-3	TRBD2	CASSLILWLGEGDTQYF	TGTGCCAGCAGCTTAATTCTTTGGCTAGGGGAGGGAGATACGCAGTATTTT
-	TRBV9	TRBJ2-7	-	CASSVGSSYEQYF	TGTGCCAGCAGCGTAGGGAGTTCCTACGAGCAGTACTTC
-	TRBV4-3	TRBJ1-2	TRBD1	CASSQDQGARGYGYTF	TGCGCCAGCAGCCAAGATCAGGGGGCCAGAGGCTATGGCTACACCTTC
-	TRBV5-6	TRBJ1-2	-	CASSLVQGFGYTF	TGTGCCAGCAGCTTGGTTCAGGGGTTTGGCTACACCTTC
-	TRBV27	TRBJ1-5	-	CASSRGQLAGQPQHF	TGTGCCAGCAGTCGTGGACAGCTAGCAGGTCAGCCCCAGCATTTT
-	TRBV15	TRBJ2-1	TRBD2	CATSPESRLAGLNEQFF	TGTGCCACCAGCCCAGAGAGTAGGCTAGCGGGCCTCAATGAGCAGTTCTTC
-	TRBV6-1	TRBJ2-1	TRBD2	CASRSGRGVEQFF	TGTGCCAGCAGGAGCGGGAGGGGGGTTGAGCAGTTCTTC
-	TRBV7-9	TRBJ2-7	-	CASSLPSRDEQYF	TGTGCCAGCAGCCTGCCGTCGAGGGACGAGCAGTACTTC
-	TRBV27	TRBJ2-7	TRBD2	CASSLDGRVYEQYF	TGTGCCAGCAGTCTCGATGGGAGGGTCTACGAGCAGTACTTC
few	TRBV15	TRBJ2-7	-	CATSMSRDSLVNEQYF	TGTGCCACCAGCATGTCCCGGGACTCCCTCGTGAACGAGCAGTACTTC
-	TRBV6-5	TRBJ2-7	-	CASSYASENYEQYF	TGTGCCAGCAGTTACGCTAGCGAAAACTACGAGCAGTACTTC
-	TRBV29-1	TRBJ2-1	-	CSVEDSGGYYNEQFF	TGCAGCGTTGAAGATAGTGGCGGATACTACAATGAGCAGTTCTTC
-	TRBV7-6	TRBJ2-2	TRBD2	CASSYQSGRSITGELFF	TGTGCCAGCAGCTATCAAAGCGGGAGAAGTATCACCGGGGAGCTGTTTTTT
-	TRBV6-6	TRBJ1-1	-	CASSSRAGEGNTEAFF	TGTGCCAGCAGTTCCCGGGCAGGGGAGGGGAACACTGAAGCTTTCTTT
-	TRBV9	TRBJ2-1	TRBD1	CASSVEWTGPHEQFF	TGTGCCAGCAGCGTAGAGTGGACAGGGCCCCATGAGCAGTTCTTC
-	TRBV7-9	TRBJ2-7	TRBD2	CASSSASGSTYEQYF	TGTGCCAGCAGCTCCGCTAGCGGGAGTACGTACGAGCAGTACTTC